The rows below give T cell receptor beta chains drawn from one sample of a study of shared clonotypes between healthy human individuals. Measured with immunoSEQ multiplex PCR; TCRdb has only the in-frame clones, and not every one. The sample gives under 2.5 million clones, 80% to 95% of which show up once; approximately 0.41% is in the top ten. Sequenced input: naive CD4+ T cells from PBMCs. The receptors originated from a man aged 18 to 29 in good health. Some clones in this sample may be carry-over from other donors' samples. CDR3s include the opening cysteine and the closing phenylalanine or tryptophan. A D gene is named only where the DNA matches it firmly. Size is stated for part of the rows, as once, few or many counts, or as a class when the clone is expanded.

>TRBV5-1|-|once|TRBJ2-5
TGCGCCAGCAGCTTGGTGATGGAGACCCAGTACTTC
CASSLVMETQYF
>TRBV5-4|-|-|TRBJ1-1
TGTGCCAGCAGCAGCCGGACAGCGAACACTGAAGCTTTCTTT
CASSSRTANTEAFF
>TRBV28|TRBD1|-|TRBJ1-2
TGTGCCAGCAGTTCCTCCGACAGGGCCTATGGCTACACCTTC
CASSSSDRAYGYTF
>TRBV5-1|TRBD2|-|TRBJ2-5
TGCGCCAGCAGCGTTGGGACTAGCGGGAGGCTTGTGGAGACCCAGTACTTC
CASSVGTSGRLVETQYF
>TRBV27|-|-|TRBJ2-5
TGTGCCAGCAGTTTGGGGTGGGAGGCTGGAGAGACCCAGTACTTC
CASSLGWEAGETQYF
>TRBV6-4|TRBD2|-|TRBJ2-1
TGTGCCAGCAGTGATCTAGCGGGGAGCTCCTACAATGAGCAGTTCTTC
CASSDLAGSSYNEQFF
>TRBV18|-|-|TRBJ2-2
TGTGCCAGCTCCCGGGAGAACACCGGGGAGCTGTTTTTT
CASSRENTGELFF
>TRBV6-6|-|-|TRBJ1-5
TGTGCCAGCAAACACGGGGCCAATCAGCCCCAGCATTTT
CASKHGANQPQHF
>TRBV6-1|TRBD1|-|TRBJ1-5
TGTGCCAGCAGTGAAGCGGACAGGGTCCCCCAGCATTTT
CASSEADRVPQHF
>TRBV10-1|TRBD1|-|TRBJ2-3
TGCGCCAGCAGTGGAACCGGGACAGGGGCGAGAAATACGCAGTATTTT
CASSGTGTGARNTQYF
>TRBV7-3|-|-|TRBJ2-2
TGTGCCAGCAGCCGCCAGGGAGGCACCGGGGAGCTGTTTTTT
CASSRQGGTGELFF
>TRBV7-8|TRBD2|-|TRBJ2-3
TGTGCCAGCAGCTTAGGGGGACTAGCGGGAGGTATTCCAGATACGCAGTATTTT
CASSLGGLAGGIPDTQYF
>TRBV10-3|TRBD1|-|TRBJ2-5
TGTGCCATCAGTGAGTCGGGGGACAGGGAGGGTAGGGAGACCCAGTACTTC
CAISESGDREGRETQYF
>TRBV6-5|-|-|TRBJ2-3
TGTGCCAGCACCGGGGCCCCCGGAAATACGCAGTATTTT
CASTGAPGNTQYF
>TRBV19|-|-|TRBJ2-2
TGTGCCAGTAGTAGGGGGTCCCTGAACACCGGGGAGCTGTTTTTT
CASSRGSLNTGELFF
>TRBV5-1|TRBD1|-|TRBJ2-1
TGCGCCAGCAGCTTAGGGACAGGCGGCAATGAGCAGTTCTTC
CASSLGTGGNEQFF
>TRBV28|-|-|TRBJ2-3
TGTGCCAGCAGTTTCACCGGGAGTACGCAGTATTTT
CASSFTGSTQYF
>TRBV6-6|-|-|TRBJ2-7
TGTGCCAGCGCCAGTCAGGCTACCTACTACGAGCAGTACTTC
CASASQATYYEQYF
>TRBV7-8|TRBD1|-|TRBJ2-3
TGTGCCAGCAGCTCGCCCGCGGGACAGGGGGCCATGGGGGAGACAGATACGCAGTATTTT
CASSSPAGQGAMGETDTQYF
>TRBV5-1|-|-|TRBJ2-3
TGCGCCAGCAGCTTGGGGCTAGCCCAGGATACGCAGTATTTT
CASSLGLAQDTQYF
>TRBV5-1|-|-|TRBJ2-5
TGCGCCAGCAGCGCTTCAGGGGAAGAGACCCAGTACTTC
CASSASGEETQYF
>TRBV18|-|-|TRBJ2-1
TGTGCCAGCTCACCACCTGGGCTGGGTTCCTTCTATGAGCAGTTCTTC
CASSPPGLGSFYEQFF
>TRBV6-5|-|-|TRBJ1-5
TGTGCCAGCAGTTACTCGTCGGGGGCTGGGCAGCCCCAGCATTTT
CASSYSSGAGQPQHF
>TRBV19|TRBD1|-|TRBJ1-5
TGTGCCAGTAGTACGACAGGGTGGGAGGGCAATCAGCCCCAGCATTTT
CASSTTGWEGNQPQHF
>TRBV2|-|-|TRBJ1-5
TGTGCCAGCAGTGCCGGGCAGGCCGTCGGTCAGCCCCAGCATTTT
CASSAGQAVGQPQHF
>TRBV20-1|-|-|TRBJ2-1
TGCAGTGCAAAACCGGAGCAGTTCTTC
CSAKPEQFF
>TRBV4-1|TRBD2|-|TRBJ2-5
TGCGCCAGCAGCCCCAGAGCGGGGACGGGAGAGACCCAGTACTTC
CASSPRAGTGETQYF
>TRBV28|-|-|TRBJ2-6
TGTGCCAGCAGTTTTAGCAGGAAGCACCCCCAAGGGGCCAACGTCCTGACTTTC
CASSFSRKHPQGANVLTF
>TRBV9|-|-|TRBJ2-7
TGTGCCAGCTCCGGTTCGTGGGCAGGGGATCGCGAGCAGTACTTC
CASSGSWAGDREQYF
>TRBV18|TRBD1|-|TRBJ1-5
TGTGCCAGCTCACCGGAGACAGGGGGTGGCCAGCCCCAGCATTTT
CASSPETGGGQPQHF
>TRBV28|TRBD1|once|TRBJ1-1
TGTGCCAGCAGTTTAAGACAGGGCTATAGCACTGAAGCTTTCTTT
CASSLRQGYSTEAFF
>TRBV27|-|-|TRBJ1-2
TGTGCCAGCAGTTTACACGGTGTCTATGGCTACACCTTC
CASSLHGVYGYTF
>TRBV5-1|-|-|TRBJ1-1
TGCGCCAGCAGCTTGGTTTTTAGTCTTGACCGCGACAGAAGGAACACTGAAGCTTTCTTT
CASSLVFSLDRDRRNTEAFF
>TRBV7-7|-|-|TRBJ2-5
TGTGCCAGCAGCTTAGCGGGAGCGGGGACCCAGTACTTC
CASSLAGAGTQYF
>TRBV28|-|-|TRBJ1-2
TGTGCCAGCAGTTCAACAAGACAGGCCCCGTTTTATGGCTACACCTTC
CASSSTRQAPFYGYTF
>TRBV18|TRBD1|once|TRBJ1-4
TGTGCCAGCTCAGAAAGGACAGGGGGAAATGAAAAACTGTTTTTT
CASSERTGGNEKLFF
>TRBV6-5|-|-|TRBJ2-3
TGTGCCAGCAGTTACAGCAGGGCAGATACGCAGTATTTT
CASSYSRADTQYF
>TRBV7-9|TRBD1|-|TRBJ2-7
TGTGCCAGCAGCTTAGAAATTATGTGGTCCGGGACAGGGGCCTACGAGCAGTACTTC
CASSLEIMWSGTGAYEQYF
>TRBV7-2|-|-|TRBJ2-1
TGTGCCAGCAGCTTAGCCAGGCTCAATGAGCAGTTCTTC
CASSLARLNEQFF
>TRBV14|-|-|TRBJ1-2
TGTGCCAGCAGCCGGGATTTCTATGGCTACACCTTC
CASSRDFYGYTF
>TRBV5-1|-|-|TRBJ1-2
TGCGCCAGCAGCTTGGCCAGTATGAAGGGATCTAACTATGGCTACACCTTC
CASSLASMKGSNYGYTF
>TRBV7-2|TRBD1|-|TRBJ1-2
TGTGCCAGCAGCTGGACAGGTACTAACTATGGCTACACCTTC
CASSWTGTNYGYTF
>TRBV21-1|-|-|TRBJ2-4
TGTGCCAGCAGCAACCAAGGGGGGACTAGCGGGAGGGCCGGGTCCAAAAACATTCAGTACTTC
CASSNQGGTSGRAGSKNIQYF
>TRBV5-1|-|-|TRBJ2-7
TGCGCCAGCAGCTTTCTGAGAGGGCCTGGGTACGAGCAGTACTTC
CASSFLRGPGYEQYF
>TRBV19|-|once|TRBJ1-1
TGTGCCAGTAGTACCCCGGGCCCCGGAGCTTTCTTT
CASSTPGPGAFF
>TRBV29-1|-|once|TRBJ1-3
TGCAGCGTTGCGGCAGACTCTGGAAACACCATATATTTT
CSVAADSGNTIYF
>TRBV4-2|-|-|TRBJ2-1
TGTGCCAGCAGCCAAGAGACTAGCTCCTACAATGAGCAGTTCTTC
CASSQETSSYNEQFF
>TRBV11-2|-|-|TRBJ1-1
TGTGCCAGCAGCCGTCCCGTACAGAACACTGAAGCTTTCTTT
CASSRPVQNTEAFF
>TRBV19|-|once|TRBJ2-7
TGTGCCAGTAGCTCAAGGTCGGTAGGGGACTACGAGCAGTACTTC
CASSSRSVGDYEQYF
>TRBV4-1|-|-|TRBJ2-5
TGCGCCAGCAGCGAATGGAGGGGAGAGACCCAGTACTTC
CASSEWRGETQYF
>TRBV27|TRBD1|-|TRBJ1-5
TGTGCCAGCAGTAGGGGCAGGGGGCACAATCAGCCCCAGCATTTT
CASSRGRGHNQPQHF
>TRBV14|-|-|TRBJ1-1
TGTGCCAGCAGCCTTTACACTGAAGCTTTCTTT
CASSLYTEAFF
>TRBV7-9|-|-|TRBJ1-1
TGTGCCAGCCAAGGAGTAGACACTGAAGCTTTCTTT
CASQGVDTEAFF
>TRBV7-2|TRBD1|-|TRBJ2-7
TGTGCCAGCAGCGAGGACAGGTCCTACGAGCAGTACTTC
CASSEDRSYEQYF
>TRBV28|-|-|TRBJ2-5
TGTGCCAGCAGTTTTAGTAGGGGGGTGGAGACCCAGTACTTC
CASSFSRGVETQYF